These 20 T cell receptor beta chains were all obtained from the same sample, sequenced in a study of T-cell reconstitution after alpha-beta-depleted transplantation in children listed by TCRdb under 2016. The sample's treatment or condition label, in plain terms: allogeneic hematopoietic cell transplantation with graft depleted of TCRalphabeta T cells and CD19 B cells. Libraries were prepared through PCR. The data were produced on an Illumina HiSeq 2500. To normalize quantification of the TCRbeta repertoire, the TCR libraries were built with molecular barcoding that relied on unique molecular identifiers. The raw public data were reprocessed by TCRdb itself: fastp quality trimming at Q25, MiXCR clonotype calling, in-frame beta chains only. A single entry per CDR3 protein holds the most common genes and DNA from its merged rows. The sample data list 530,000 or so distinct CDR3 sequences, and over 20% of these were observed just once. The ten largest clones capture about 35% of the sample.

This sample comprised PBMCs, obtained before TCRalphabeta/CD19-depleted stem cell transplant. These TCRs come from a boy under two years old with Wiskott-Aldrich syndrome, due to receive a stem cell transplant.

This clonotype was observed a handful of times. The chain is built from TRBV6-2 or TRBV6-3 and TRBJ2-1; 10 bases line up with TRBD2. The V gene end was trimmed by 7 bases and the J gene end by 15 bases; junction bases not matched to a gene: 12. The CDR3 runs to 13 residues. Germline V lookup: CDR1 MNHEY, CDR2 SVGEGT. The CDR3 protein is CASNLAGGPTMFF. The CDR3 coding sequence is TGTGCCAGCAACTTAGCGGGAGGACCTACAATGTTCTTC.

This clonotype was observed a few times. The V and J genes are TRBV9 and TRBJ2-1; no clear D. V shed 0 bases and J shed 0 bases, with 7 bases lying between them. This CDR3 spans 15 amino acids. CDR1 is SGDLS and CDR2 is YYNGEE in the germline V gene. In DNA, the CDR3 is TGTGCCAGCAGCGTAGATACTGCCTCCTACAATGAGCAGTTCTTC. It yields the protein CASSVDTASYNEQFF.

This clonotype appeared many times. The chain recombines TRBV18 with TRBJ2-5; D unclear. V was pared by 8 bases and J by 4 bases, with 11 bases between. The germline V gene encodes CDR1 KGHSH and CDR2 LQKENI. The CDR3 extends over 12 amino acids. The CDR3 DNA sequence: TGTGCCAGCAGCCCGACGGGAGAGACCCAGTACTTC. As protein: CASSPTGETQYF.

This chain connects TRBV5-1 to TRBJ1-4; D might be TRBD1 (5 bases). The germline V and J ends were trimmed by 0 bases and 7 bases, with 7 bases remaining between them. The CDR3 is 13 amino acids. Germline loops: CDR1 SGHRS, CDR2 YFSETQ. CDR3 bases: TGCGCCAGCAGCTTGGGCAGGGCTGAAAAACTGTTTTTT. Protein product: CASSLGRAEKLFF.

The chain employs TRBV10-3 and TRBJ2-5, with a possible D match to TRBD1 (6 bases). Trimming stripped 4 bases from V and 1 base from J, with 7 bases between. The CDR3 is 13 residues long. CDR1 is ENHRY, CDR2 SYGVKD, per germline. The CDR3 here is CAISGGPQETQYF. As DNA, the CDR3 is TGTGCCATCAGTGGGGGGCCCCAAGAGACCCAGTACTTC.

The V gene is TRBV5-1, the J gene TRBJ2-7, with 7 bases matching TRBD2. There are 14 residues in the CDR3. Germline CDR1 is SGHRS and CDR2 is YFSETQ. The ends lost 0 bases at V and 2 bases at J; junction bases unmatched: 2. In DNA, the CDR3 is TGCGCCAGCAGCTTGGGGGGACTAACCTACGAGCAGTACTTC. Protein: CASSLGGLTYEQYF. Full variable domain (rest looked up from reference TRBV5-1 and TRBJ2-7): KAGVTQTPRYLIKTRGQQVTLSCSPISGHRSVSWYQQTPGQGLQFLFEYFSETQRNKGNFPGRFSGRQFSNSRSEMNVSTLELGDSALYLCASSLGGLTYEQYFGPGTRLTVT.

The chain is built from TRBV20-1 and TRBJ2-1; TRBD2 aligns across 10 bases. The germline CDR1 and CDR2 sequences are DFQATT and SNEGSKA (reference sequence). Trimming at V came to 5 bases and at J to 10 bases, leaving 14 bases not matched to a gene. The CDR3 extends over 15 amino acids. This CDR3 reads CSAPLSLAGVGEQFF. CDR3 DNA: TGCAGTGCTCCACTGTCTCTAGCGGGAGTAGGAGAGCAGTTCTTC.

The rearrangement uses TRBV5-1 and TRBJ2-6; D is possibly TRBD1 (6 bases). This CDR3 contains 20 residues. Trimming left V 1 base short and J 0 bases short, with 20 bases between. The V gene's germline CDR1 is SGHRS and CDR2 YFSETQ. Written as DNA, the CDR3 is TGCGCCAGCAGCTTGAGCGAAGGGGGTCACCCCAGCTCTGGGGCCAACGTCCTGACTTTC. Translation: CASSLSEGGHPSSGANVLTF.

This sequence joins TRBV5-1 and TRBJ1-1, with D possibly matching TRBD1 (5 bases). The germline V gene encodes CDR1 SGHRS and CDR2 YFSETQ. The CDR3 runs to 15 residues. V was cut by 0 bases and J by 3 bases, with 12 bases left in between. Here the CDR3 DNA reads TGCGCCAGCAGCTTGGAGGGCAGGGCGGACACTGAAGCTTTCTTT. Translation: CASSLEGRADTEAFF.

This clonotype appeared a few times. The chain has TRBV4-2 and TRBJ2-2; D possibly uses TRBD1 or TRBD2 (5 bases each). Trimming shortened V by 0 bases and J by 0 bases, and 14 bases separated the two germline ends. The CDR3 contains 18 residues. The germline V gene has CDR1 LGHNA and CDR2 YNFKEQ. Here the CDR3 reads CASSQEGVGSANTGELFF. In nucleotides, the CDR3 is TGTGCCAGCAGCCAAGAGGGGGTTGGGAGCGCGAACACCGGGGAGCTGTTTTTT.

The V gene is TRBV5-1, the J gene TRBJ1-1, with D perhaps matching TRBD1 (6 bases). Germline V lookup: CDR1 SGHRS, CDR2 YFSETQ. The CDR3 contains 13 residues. The germline V and J ends were trimmed by 2 bases and 5 bases, with 10 bases remaining between them. Written as DNA, the CDR3 is TGCGCCAGCAGCTTCAGGGGAGAGACTGAAGCTTTCTTT. This gives the protein CASSFRGETEAFF.

This clonotype was seen more than once but under ten times. The J gene is TRBJ2-1, the V gene TRBV5-5, with D unresolved. CDR3 length equals 15 residues. Germline V gene lookup returns CDR1 SGHKS and CDR2 YYEKEE (reference sequence). The V and J ends lost 4 bases and 7 bases respectively, with 18 bases between them. The CDR3 loop is CASSGIVLARNEQFF. The CDR3, as DNA: TGTGCCAGCAGCGGGATAGTTTTGGCGAGGAATGAGCAGTTCTTC.

In its sample, this clonotype was seen a few times. The V gene is TRBV7-9, the J gene TRBJ1-1; D may be TRBD1 (5 bases). This CDR3 has 13 amino acids. Looked up from germline, CDR1 is SEHNR and CDR2 is FQNEAQ (reference sequence). The germline V and J ends were trimmed by 8 bases and 3 bases, with 13 bases remaining between them. The CDR3 region has the DNA TGTGCCAGCGGGACGGATCCCTACACTGAAGCTTTCTTT. Translating gives CASGTDPYTEAFF.

This clonotype was picked up a small number of times. J is TRBJ1-2 and V is TRBV7-2, with TRBD1 identical over 7 bases. V lost 0 bases and J lost 2; bases outside the gene matches: 0. Germline V CDR1 and CDR2: SGHTA, FQGNSA. CDR3 length: 14 amino acids. CDR3 in DNA: TGTGCCAGCAGCTTAGCAGGGGGCAACTATGGCTACACCTTC. It codes for CASSLAGGNYGYTF.

The genes are TRBV10-3 and TRBJ2-5; D assignment may be TRBD1 or TRBD2 (5 bases each). This CDR3 is 16 amino acids long. Germline V CDR1 and CDR2: ENHRY, SYGVKD. Trimming removed 2 bases at V and 1 base at J, with 14 bases between. The CDR3 nucleotides read TGTGCCATCAGTGAGCTGGGGCGGGCAAGCCAAGAGACCCAGTACTTC. Its translation: CAISELGRASQETQYF.

This clonotype was recorded at least ten times. This sequence joins TRBV5-1 and TRBJ1-1; D is ambiguous. The V and J ends lost 1 base and 1 base respectively, with 8 bases between them. The germline V gene has CDR1 SGHRS and CDR2 YFSETQ. The CDR3 contains 14 residues. Here the CDR3 DNA reads TGCGCCAGCAGCTTGTCCATGCCGAACACTGAAGCTTTCTTT. Amino acids: CASSLSMPNTEAFF.

This clonotype showed up just a few times. The rearrangement links TRBV7-2 to TRBJ1-2, with a tentative D call TRBD1 (5 bases). Between the trimmed V and J ends, which lost 4 bases and 5 bases, there was a span of 11 bases. The CDR3 has 13 residues. Germline CDR1 and CDR2: SGHTA and FQGNSA. The CDR3 sequence is CASSSLGPYGYTF. CDR3 bases: TGTGCCAGCAGCTCGCTGGGACCATATGGCTACACCTTC.

This clonotype was counted only a few times. The chain links TRBV7-9 to TRBJ1-3; TRBD1 agrees at 8 bases. The J segment lost 2 bases and the V segment lost 5 bases, leaving 5 bases of the junction unmatched. In germline, CDR1 is SEHNR, CDR2 FQNEAQ (reference sequence). CDR3 length: 15 amino acids. The CDR3: CASSETGAAGNTIYF. The CDR3 nucleotides read TGTGCCAGCAGCGAGACAGGGGCGGCTGGAAACACCATATATTTT.

This clonotype has only a few counts. CDR3 DNA sequence: TGCGCCAGCAGCTTGGAGGACAGGGGAAGCGAGACCCAGTACTTC. This codes for CASSLEDRGSETQYF. The V gene is TRBV5-1, the J gene TRBJ2-5, with 9 bases matching TRBD1. Losses at the gene ends were 0 bases for V and 5 bases for J; bases not matched to a gene: 5. The CDR3 is made up of 15 amino acids. Germline V gives CDR1 SGHRS, CDR2 YFSETQ.

This clonotype was counted between two and nine times. The V call is TRBV5-6, the J call TRBJ2-7, with D unclear. The CDR3 has 14 amino acids. V lost 0 bases and J lost 7, with 14 bases in between. Germline V gives CDR1 SGHDT, CDR2 YYEEEE. The CDR3 spells CASSLEVGRVEQYF. Written as DNA, the CDR3 is TGTGCCAGCAGCTTGGAGGTAGGACGTGTAGAGCAGTACTTC.